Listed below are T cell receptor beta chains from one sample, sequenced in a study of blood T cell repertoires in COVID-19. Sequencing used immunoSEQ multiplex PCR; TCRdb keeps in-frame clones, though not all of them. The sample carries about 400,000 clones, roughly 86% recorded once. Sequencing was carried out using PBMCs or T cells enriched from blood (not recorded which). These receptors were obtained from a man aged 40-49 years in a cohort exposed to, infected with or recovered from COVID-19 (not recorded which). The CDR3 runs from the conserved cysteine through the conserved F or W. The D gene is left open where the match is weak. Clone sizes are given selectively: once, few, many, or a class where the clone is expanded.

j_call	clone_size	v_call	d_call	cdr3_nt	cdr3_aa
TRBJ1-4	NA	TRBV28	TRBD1	TGTGCCAGCAATGGAGGGGGCGCTGGCGATGAAAAACTGTTTTTT	CASNGGGAGDEKLFF
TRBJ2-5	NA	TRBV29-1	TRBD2	TGCAGCGTGGGACTAGCGGGCGGGGAGACCCAGTACTTC	CSVGLAGGETQYF
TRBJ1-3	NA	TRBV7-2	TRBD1	TGTGCCAGCAGACCAGACAGGGGGACTTTCTCTGGAAACACCATATATTTT	CASRPDRGTFSGNTIYF
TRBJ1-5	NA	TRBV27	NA	TGTGCCAGCAGTTGGAGCGGTGAAAATCAGCCCCAGCATTTT	CASSWSGENQPQHF
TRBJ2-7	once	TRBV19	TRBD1	TGTGCCAGTAGTCCCGGGACAGCCCCCTACGAGCAGTACTTC	CASSPGTAPYEQYF
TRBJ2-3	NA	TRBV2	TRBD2	TGTGCCAGCAGAGGGGGGGTAGCGGGAGCCACAGATACGCAGTATTTT	CASRGGVAGATDTQYF
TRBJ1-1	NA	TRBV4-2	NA	TGTGCCAGCAGCCAAGACAGGGATAGGAGCACTGAAGCTTTCTTT	CASSQDRDRSTEAFF
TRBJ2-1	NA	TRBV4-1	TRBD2	TGCGCCAGCAGCCACCAACAACTAGCGGGAGGGCTCGGTGAGCAGTTCTTC	CASSHQQLAGGLGEQFF
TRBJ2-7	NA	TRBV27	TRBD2	TGTGCCAGCAGTCCGGGACTAGCGGAATCCTACGAGCAGTACTTC	CASSPGLAESYEQYF
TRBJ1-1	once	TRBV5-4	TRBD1	TGTGCCAGCAGCTTACAGGGGACCGAAGCTTTCTTT	CASSLQGTEAFF
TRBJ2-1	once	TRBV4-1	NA	TGCGCCAGCAGCCAGGCGGTGAGTAGCTCCTACAATGAGCAGTTCTTC	CASSQAVSSSYNEQFF
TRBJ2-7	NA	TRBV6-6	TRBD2	TGTGCCAGCAGTTCCCGGACTAGCGTAAACGAGCAGTACTTC	CASSSRTSVNEQYF
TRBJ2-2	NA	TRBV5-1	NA	TGCGCCAGCAGCTTGCTGGCCAACACCGGGGAGCTGTTTTTT	CASSLLANTGELFF
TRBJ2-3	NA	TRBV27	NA	TGTGCCAGCAGTTCCCATCAGGGGAGCACAGATACGCAGTATTTT	CASSSHQGSTDTQYF
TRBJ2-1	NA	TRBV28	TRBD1	TGTGCCAGCAGTAAAGGGACAGGGGATGGCTACAATGAGCAGTTCTTC	CASSKGTGDGYNEQFF
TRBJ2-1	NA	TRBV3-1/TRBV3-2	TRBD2	TGTGCCAGCCTCCAGGGACTAGCGGGAGTTGATGAGCAGTTCTTC	CASLQGLAGVDEQFF
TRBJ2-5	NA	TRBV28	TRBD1	TGTGCCAGCAGCAAACGACAGGGTCAAGAGACCCAGTACTTC	CASSKRQGQETQYF
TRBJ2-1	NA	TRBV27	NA	TGTGCCAGCAGTTTATATCAGTACAATGAGCAGTTCTTC	CASSLYQYNEQFF
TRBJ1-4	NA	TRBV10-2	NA	TGCGCCAGCAGTATCTTCCCTAATGAAAAACTGTTTTTT	CASSIFPNEKLFF
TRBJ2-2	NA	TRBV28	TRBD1	TGTGCCAGCAGTAAACCGGACAGGACCTTCAACACCGGGGAGCTGTTTTTT	CASSKPDRTFNTGELFF
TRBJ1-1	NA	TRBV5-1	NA	TGCGCCAGCAGCAGGGCCGAGACAGCGAAAAACACTGAAGCTTTCTTT	CASSRAETAKNTEAFF
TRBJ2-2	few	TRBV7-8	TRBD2	TGTGCCAGCAGCCCCCGTGGACTAGCGGGAGTCGGGGAGCTGTTTTTT	CASSPRGLAGVGELFF
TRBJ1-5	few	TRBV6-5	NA	TGTGCCAGCAGTTACAGCCGGGATCAGCCCCAGCATTTT	CASSYSRDQPQHF
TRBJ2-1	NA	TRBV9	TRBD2	TGTGCCAGCAGCTCGACTAGCGGGGGGGACAATGAGCAGTTCTTC	CASSSTSGGDNEQFF
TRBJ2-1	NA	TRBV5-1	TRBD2	TGCGCCAGCAGCCTTAGCGGGAGCCCCTACAATGAGCAGTTCTTC	CASSLSGSPYNEQFF
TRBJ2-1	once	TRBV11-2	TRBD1	TGTGCCAGCAGCCCAAGACAGGGCGGATTTGGGGAGCAGTTCTTC	CASSPRQGGFGEQFF
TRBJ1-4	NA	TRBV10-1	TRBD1	TGCGCCAGCTCACGGACAGGGGATGAAAAACTGTTTTTT	CASSRTGDEKLFF
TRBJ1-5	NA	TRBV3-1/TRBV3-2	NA	TGTGCCAGCGCGCTGTCCGTGAATCAGCCCCAGCATTTT	CASALSVNQPQHF
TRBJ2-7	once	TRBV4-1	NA	TGCGCCAGCAGCCCCCGGGACTTCGGCTACGAGCAGTACTTC	CASSPRDFGYEQYF
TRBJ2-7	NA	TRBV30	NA	TGTGCCTGGGCGGACAGCGGTGGAGGCGAGCAGTACTTC	CAWADSGGGEQYF
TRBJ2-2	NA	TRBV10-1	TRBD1	TGCGCCAGCGCTGGGACAGGGGAATCCACCGGGGAGCTGTTTTTT	CASAGTGESTGELFF
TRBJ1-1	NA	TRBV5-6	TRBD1	TGTGCCAGCAGCTGGGGGGACAGGGCTAACACTGAAGCTTTCTTT	CASSWGDRANTEAFF
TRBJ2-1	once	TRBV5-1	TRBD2	TGCGCCAGCAGCTCCGGGACTAGCGGGTACTACAATGAGCAGTTCTTC	CASSSGTSGYYNEQFF
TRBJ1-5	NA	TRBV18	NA	TGTGCCAGCTCACAGGGAGTAGGAAATCAGCCCCAGCATTTT	CASSQGVGNQPQHF
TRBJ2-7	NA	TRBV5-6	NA	TGTGCCAGCAGCTTGTACGACGGGATAGGGTACGAGCAGTACTTC	CASSLYDGIGYEQYF
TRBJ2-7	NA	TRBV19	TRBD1	TGTGCCAGTAGTCTCGGGACAGGGAGCTACGAGCAGTACTTC	CASSLGTGSYEQYF
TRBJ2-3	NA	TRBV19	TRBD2	TGTGCCAGTAGTAGACTAGCGGGAGAAGGGACAGATACGCAGTATTTT	CASSRLAGEGTDTQYF
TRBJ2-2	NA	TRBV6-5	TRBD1	TGTGCCAGCAGTTACTCGAGGGGGCAGGGCGGGGAGCTGTTTTTT	CASSYSRGQGGELFF
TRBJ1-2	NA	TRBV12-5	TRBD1	TGTGCTAGTGGTTCGAGGACAGGGACTTATGGCTACACCTTC	CASGSRTGTYGYTF
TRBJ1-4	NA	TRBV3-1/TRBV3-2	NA	TGTGCCAGCAGCCGTACAGGGTTTGGGGAAAAACTGTTTTTT	CASSRTGFGEKLFF
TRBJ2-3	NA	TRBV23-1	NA	TGCGCCAGCAGTCGGGAGGGGGACACAGATACGCAGTATTTT	CASSREGDTDTQYF
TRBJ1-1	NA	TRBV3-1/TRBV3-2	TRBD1	TGTGCCAGCAGCCAGGGACAGGCCCGGGGCACTGAAGCTTTCTTT	CASSQGQARGTEAFF
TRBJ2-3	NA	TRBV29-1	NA	TGCAGTGACGGGGGGCCCACAGATACGCAGTATTTT	CSDGGPTDTQYF
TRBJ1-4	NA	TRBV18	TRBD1	TGTGCCAGCTCAATCGACAGGGCCGAGGAAAAACTGTTTTTT	CASSIDRAEEKLFF
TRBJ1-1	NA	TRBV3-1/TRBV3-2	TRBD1	TGTGCCAGCAGGTTAGGACAGGGCGGCACTGAAGCTTTCTTT	CASRLGQGGTEAFF
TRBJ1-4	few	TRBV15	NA	TGTGCCACCAGCAGAGAACATACTAATGAAAAACTGTTTTTT	CATSREHTNEKLFF
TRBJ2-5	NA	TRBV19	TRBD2	TGTGCCAGTAGTATGCGGGCTAGCGGGAGGCCGGGCGAAGAGACCCAGTACTTC	CASSMRASGRPGEETQYF
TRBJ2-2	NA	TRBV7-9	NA	TGTGCCAGCAGCTTAGTCGCGGGGCGGACCGGGGAGCTGTTTTTT	CASSLVAGRTGELFF
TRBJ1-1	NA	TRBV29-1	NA	TGCAGCGTTGGTTCAGGGGAGACTGAAGCTTTCTTT	CSVGSGETEAFF
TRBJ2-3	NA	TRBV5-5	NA	TGTGCCAGCAGCCCTGGGGGCGGCACAGATACGCAGTATTTT	CASSPGGGTDTQYF
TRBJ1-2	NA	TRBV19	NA	TGTGCCAGTACCCTAGGACAGTATTATGGCTACACCTTC	CASTLGQYYGYTF
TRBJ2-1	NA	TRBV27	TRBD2	TGTGCCAGCAGTTTGGTTGCGGGAGATACCTACAATGAGCAGTTCTTC	CASSLVAGDTYNEQFF
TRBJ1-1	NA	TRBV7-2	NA	TGTGCCAGCAGCCCCAGGGGAACGGGGACTGAAGCTTTCTTT	CASSPRGTGTEAFF